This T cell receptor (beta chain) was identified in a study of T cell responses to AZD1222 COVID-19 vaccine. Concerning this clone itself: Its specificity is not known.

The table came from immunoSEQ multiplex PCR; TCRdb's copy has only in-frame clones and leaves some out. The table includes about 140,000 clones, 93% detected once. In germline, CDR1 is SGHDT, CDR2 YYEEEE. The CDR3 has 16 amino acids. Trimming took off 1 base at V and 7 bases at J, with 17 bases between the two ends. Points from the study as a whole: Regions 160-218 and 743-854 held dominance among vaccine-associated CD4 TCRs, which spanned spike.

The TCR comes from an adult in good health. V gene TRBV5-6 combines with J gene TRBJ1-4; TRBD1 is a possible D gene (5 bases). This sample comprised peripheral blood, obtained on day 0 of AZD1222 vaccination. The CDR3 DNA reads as TGTGCCAGCAGCTTGTTATCGGGGCCGGGGGGTGAAAAACTGTTTTTT. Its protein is CASSLLSGPGGEKLFF. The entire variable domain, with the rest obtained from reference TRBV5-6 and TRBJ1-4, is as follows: DAGVTQSPTHLIKTRGQQVTLRCSPKSGHDTVSWYQQALGQGPQFIFQYYEEEERQRGNFPDRFSGHQFPNYSSELNVNALLLGDSALYLCASSLLSGPGGEKLFFGSGTQLSVL.